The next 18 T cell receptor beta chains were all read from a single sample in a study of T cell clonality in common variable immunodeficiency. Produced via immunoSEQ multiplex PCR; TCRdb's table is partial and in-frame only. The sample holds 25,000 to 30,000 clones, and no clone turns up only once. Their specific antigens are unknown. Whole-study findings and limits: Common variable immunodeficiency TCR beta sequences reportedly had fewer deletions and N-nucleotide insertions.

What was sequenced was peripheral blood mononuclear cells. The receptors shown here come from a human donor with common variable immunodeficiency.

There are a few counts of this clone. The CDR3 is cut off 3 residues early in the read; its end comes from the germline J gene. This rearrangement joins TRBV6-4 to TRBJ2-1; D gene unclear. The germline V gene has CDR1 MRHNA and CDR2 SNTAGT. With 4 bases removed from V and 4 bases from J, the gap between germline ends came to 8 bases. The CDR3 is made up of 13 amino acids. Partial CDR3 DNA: TGTGCCAGCAGTGCCCAGAATTACAATGAG. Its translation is CASSAQNYNE. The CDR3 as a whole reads CASSAQNYNEQFF.

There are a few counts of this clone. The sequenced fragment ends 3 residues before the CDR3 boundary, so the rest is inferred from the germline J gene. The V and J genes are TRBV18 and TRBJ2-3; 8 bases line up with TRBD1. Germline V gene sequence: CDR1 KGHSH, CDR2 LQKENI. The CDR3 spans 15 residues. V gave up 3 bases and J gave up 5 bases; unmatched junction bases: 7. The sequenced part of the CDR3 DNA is TGTGCCAGCTCACCGCAGACAGGGGCGAAAGATACG. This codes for CASSPQTGAKDT. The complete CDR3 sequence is CASSPQTGAKDTQYF.

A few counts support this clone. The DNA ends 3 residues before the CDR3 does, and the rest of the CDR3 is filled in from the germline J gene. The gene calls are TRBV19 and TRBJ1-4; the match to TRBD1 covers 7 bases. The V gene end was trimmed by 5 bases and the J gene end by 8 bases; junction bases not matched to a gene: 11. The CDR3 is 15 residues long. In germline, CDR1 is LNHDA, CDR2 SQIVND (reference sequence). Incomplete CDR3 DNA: TGTGCCAGTAGTCGGGACGACAGGGTTCAAGAAAAA. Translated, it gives CASSRDDRVQEK. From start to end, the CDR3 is CASSRDDRVQEKLFF.

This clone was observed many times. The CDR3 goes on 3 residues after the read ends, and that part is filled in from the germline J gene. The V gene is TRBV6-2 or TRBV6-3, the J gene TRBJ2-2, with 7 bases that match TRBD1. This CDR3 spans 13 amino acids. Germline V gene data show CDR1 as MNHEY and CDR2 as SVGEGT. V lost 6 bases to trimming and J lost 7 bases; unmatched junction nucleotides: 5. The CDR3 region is CASSGQAGGELFF. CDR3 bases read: TGTGCCAGCAGCGGACAGGCCGGCGGGGAG.

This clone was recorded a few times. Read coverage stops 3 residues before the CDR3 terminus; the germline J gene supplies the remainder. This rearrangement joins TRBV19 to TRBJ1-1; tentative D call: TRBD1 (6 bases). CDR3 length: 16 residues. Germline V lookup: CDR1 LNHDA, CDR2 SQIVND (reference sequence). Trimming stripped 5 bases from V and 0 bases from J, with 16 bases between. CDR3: CASSPYSGQMNTEAFF. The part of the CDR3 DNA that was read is TGTGCCAGTAGTCCCTACTCAGGACAGATGAACACTGAA.

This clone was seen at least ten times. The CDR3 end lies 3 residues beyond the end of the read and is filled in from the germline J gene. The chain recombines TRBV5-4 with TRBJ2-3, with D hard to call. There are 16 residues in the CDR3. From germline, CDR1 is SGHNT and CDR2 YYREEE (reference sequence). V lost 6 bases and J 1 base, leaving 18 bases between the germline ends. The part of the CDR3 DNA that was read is TGTGCCAGCACCCCCGCGGAGTCTATTGGCACAGATACG. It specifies CASTPAESIGTDT. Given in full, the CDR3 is CASTPAESIGTDTQYF.

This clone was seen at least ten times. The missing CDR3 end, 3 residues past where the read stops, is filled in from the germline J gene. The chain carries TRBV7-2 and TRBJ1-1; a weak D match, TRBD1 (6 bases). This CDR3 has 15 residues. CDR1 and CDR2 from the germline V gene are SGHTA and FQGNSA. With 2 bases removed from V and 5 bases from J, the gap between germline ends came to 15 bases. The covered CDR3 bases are TGTGCCAGCAGCTTACCATGGACAGTTCCGACTGAA. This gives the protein CASSLPWTVPTE. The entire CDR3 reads CASSLPWTVPTEAFF.

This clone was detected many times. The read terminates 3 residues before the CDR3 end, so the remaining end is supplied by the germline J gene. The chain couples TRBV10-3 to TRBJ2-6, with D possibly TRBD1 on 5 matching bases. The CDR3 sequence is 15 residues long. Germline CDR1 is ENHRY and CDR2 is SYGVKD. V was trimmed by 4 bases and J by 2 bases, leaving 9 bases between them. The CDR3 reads CAISVGAAGANVLTF. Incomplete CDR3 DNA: TGTGCCATCAGTGTTGGGGCAGCTGGGGCCAACGTC.

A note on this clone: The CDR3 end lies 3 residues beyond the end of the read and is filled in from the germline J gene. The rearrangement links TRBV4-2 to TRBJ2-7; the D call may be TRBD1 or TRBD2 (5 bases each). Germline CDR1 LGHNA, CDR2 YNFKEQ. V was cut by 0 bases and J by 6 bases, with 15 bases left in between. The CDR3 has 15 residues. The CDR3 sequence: CASSQDRFQGAEQYF. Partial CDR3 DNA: TGTGCCAGCAGCCAAGATCGGTTCCAGGGAGCCGAG.

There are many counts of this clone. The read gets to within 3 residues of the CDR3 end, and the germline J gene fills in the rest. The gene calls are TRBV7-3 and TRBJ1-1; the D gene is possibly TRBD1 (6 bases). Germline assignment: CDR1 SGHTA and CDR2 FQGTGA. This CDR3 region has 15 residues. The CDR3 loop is CASSPSRGARAEAFF. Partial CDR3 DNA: TGTGCCAGCAGCCCTAGCCGGGGGGCGCGGGCAGAA. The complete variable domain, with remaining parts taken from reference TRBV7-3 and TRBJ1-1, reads GAGVSQTPSNKVTEKGKYVELRCDPISGHTALYWYRQSLGQGPEFLIYFQGTGAADDSGLPNDRFFAVRPEGSVSTLKIQRTERGDSAVYLCASSPSRGARAEAFFGQGTRLTVV.

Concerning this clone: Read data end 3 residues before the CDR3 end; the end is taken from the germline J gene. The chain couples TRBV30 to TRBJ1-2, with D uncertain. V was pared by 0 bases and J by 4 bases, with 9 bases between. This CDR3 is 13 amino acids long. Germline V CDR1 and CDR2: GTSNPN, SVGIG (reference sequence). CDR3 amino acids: CAWSVQPSYGYTF. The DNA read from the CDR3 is TGTGCCTGGAGTGTACAGCCGAGCTATGGC.

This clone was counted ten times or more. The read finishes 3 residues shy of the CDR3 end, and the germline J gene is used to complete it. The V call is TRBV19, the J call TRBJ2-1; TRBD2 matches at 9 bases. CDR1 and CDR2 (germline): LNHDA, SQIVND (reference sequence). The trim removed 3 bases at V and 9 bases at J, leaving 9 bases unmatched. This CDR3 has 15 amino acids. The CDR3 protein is CASSMSSGSRGEQFF. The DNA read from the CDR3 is TGTGCCAGTAGTATGAGTAGCGGGAGTCGTGGTGAG.

The CDR3 is CSGGLAGGPQETQYF. The DNA read from the CDR3 is TGCAGTGGTGGGCTAGCGGGGGGTCCCCAAGAGACC. V gene TRBV20-1 combines with J gene TRBJ2-5; 11 bases fit TRBD2. The CDR3 extends 3 residues past the end of the read, so its final part is completed from the germline J gene. With 7 bases clipped from V and 1 base from J, the junction kept 8 bases outside the gene matches. Per the germline V gene, CDR1 is DFQATT and CDR2 is SNEGSKA (reference sequence). This CDR3 spans 15 amino acids.

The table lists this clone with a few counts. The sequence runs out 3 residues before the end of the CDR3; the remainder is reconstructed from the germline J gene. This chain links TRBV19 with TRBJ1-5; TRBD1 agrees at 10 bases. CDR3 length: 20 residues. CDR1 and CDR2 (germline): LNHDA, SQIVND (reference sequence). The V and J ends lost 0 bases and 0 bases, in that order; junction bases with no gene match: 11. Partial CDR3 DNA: TGTGCCAGTAGTATAGATCCCCGACAGGGGGCTTTGTATAGCAATCAGCCC. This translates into CASSIDPRQGALYSNQP. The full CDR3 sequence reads CASSIDPRQGALYSNQPQHF.

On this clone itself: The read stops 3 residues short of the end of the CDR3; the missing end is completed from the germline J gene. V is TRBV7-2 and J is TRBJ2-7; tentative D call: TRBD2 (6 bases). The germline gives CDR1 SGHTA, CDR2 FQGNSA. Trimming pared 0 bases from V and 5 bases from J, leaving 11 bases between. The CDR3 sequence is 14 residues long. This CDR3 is CASSLARGNHEQYF. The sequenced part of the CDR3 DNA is TGTGCCAGCAGCTTAGCTCGGGGGAACCACGAG.

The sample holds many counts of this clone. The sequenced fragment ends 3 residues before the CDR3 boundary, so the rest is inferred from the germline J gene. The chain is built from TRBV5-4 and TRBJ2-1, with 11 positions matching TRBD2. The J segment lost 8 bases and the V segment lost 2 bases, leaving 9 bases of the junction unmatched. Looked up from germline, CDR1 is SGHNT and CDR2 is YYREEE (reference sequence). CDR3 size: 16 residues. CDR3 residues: CASSLVAGGPWDEQFF. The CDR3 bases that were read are TGTGCCAGCAGCTTAGTAGCGGGGGGGCCTTGGGATGAG.

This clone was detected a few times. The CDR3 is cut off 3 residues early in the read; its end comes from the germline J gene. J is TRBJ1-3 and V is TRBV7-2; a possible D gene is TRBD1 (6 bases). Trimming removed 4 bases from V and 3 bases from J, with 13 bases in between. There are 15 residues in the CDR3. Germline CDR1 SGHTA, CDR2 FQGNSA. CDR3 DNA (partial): TGTGCCAGCAGCTCAGCCGGACAGCTTGGAAACACC. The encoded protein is CASSSAGQLGNT. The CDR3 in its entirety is CASSSAGQLGNTIYF.

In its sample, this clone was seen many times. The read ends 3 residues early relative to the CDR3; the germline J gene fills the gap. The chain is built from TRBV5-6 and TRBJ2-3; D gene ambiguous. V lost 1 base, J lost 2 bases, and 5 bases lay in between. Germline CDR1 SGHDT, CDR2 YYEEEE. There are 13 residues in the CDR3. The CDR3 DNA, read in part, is TGTGCCAGCAGCTTGAGCAACACAGATACG. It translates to CASSLSNTDT. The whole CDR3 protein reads CASSLSNTDTQYF.